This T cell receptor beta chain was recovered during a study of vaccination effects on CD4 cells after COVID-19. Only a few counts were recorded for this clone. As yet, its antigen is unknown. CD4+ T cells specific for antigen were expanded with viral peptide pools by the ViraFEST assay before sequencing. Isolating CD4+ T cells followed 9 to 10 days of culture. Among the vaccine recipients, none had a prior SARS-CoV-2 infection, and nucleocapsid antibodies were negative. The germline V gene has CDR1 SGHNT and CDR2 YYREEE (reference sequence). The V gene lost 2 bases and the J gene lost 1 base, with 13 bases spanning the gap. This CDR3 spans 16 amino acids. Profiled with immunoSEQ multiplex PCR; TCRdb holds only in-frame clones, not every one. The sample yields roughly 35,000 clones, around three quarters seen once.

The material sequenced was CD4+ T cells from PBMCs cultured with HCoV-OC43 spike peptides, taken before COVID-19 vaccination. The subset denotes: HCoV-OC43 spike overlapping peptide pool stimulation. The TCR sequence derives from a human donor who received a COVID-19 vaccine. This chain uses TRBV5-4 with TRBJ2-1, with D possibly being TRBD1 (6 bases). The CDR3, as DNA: TGTGCCAGCAGCTTTCTCGACAGGCCTTCCTACAATGAGCAGTTCTTC. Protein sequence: CASSFLDRPSYNEQFF.